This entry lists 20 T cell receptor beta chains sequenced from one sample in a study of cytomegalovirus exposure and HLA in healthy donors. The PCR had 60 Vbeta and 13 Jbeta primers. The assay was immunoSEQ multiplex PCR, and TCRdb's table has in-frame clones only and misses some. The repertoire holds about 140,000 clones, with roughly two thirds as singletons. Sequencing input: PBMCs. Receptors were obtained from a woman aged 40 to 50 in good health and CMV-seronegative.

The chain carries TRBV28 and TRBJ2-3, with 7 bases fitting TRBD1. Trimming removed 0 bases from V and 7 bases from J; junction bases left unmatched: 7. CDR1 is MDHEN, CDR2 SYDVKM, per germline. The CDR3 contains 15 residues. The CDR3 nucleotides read TGTGCCAGCAGTTTATGGGCAGGGGGTATATATACGCAGTATTTT. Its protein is CASSLWAGGIYTQYF. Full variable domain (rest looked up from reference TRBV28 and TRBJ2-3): DVKVTQSSRYLVKRTGEKVFLECVQDMDHENMFWYRQDPGLGLRLIYFSYDVKMKEKGDIPEGYSVSREKKERFSLILESASTNQTSMYLCASSLWAGGIYTQYFGPGTRLTVL.

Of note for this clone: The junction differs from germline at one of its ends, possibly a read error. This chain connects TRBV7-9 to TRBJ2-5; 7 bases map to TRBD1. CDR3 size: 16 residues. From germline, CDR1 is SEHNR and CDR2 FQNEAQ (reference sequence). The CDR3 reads CSSSLTGQTRKETQYF. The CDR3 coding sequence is TGTTCCAGCAGCCTGACAGGGCAGACCCGCAAAGAGACCCAGTACTTC.

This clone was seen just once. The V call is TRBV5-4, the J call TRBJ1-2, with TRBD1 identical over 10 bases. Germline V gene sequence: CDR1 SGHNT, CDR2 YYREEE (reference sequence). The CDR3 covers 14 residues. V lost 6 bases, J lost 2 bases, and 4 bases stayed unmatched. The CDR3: CASNPGQGNYGYTF. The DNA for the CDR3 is TGTGCCAGCAACCCGGGACAGGGGAACTATGGCTACACCTTC.

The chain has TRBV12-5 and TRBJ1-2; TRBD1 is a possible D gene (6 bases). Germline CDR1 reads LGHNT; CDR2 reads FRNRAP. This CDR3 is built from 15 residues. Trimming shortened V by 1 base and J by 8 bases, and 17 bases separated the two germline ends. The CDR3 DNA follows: TGTGCTAGTGGTTTGGAACGGGGGGCATCCTCCGGCTACACCTTC. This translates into CASGLERGASSGYTF.

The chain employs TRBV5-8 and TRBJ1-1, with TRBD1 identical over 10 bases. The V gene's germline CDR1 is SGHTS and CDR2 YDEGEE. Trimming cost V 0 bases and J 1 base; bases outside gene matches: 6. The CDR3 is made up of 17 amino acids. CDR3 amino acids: CASSLGGGTGANTEAFF. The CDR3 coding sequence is TGTGCCAGCAGCTTGGGGGGTGGGACAGGGGCGAACACTGAAGCTTTCTTT.

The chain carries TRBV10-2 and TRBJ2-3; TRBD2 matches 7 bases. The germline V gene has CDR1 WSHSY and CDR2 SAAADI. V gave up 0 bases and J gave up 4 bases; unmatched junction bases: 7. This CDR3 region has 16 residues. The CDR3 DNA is TGCGCCAGCAGTGAGTCTAGGGAGGGAGACGCAGATACGCAGTATTTT. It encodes CASSESREGDADTQYF.

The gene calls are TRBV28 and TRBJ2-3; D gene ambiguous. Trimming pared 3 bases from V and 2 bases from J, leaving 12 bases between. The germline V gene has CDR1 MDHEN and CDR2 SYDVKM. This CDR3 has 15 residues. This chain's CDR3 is CASSLSPADTDTQYF. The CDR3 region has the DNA TGTGCCAGCAGTTTGAGTCCGGCGGACACAGATACGCAGTATTTT.

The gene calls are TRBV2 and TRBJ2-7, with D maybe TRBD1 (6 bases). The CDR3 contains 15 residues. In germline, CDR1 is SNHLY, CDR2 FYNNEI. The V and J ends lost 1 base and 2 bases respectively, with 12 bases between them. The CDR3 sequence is CASSEEGHLTYEQYF. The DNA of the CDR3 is TGTGCCAGCAGTGAAGAGGGACACCTTACCTACGAGCAGTACTTC.

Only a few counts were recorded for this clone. The CDR3 is CASSEAAESYGYTF. Written as DNA, the CDR3 is TGTGCCAGCAGTGAAGCGGCGGAGAGCTATGGCTACACCTTC. The chain has TRBV6-1 and TRBJ1-2; D gene unclear. The CDR3 is 14 residues long. The V gene's germline CDR1 is MNHNS and CDR2 SASEGT. The V end lost 0 bases, the J end lost 4 bases, and 9 bases lay between the germline ends.

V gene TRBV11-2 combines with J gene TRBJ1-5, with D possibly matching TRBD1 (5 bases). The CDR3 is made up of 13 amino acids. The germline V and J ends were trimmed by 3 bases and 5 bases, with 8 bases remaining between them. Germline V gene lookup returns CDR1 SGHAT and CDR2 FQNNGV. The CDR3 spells CASSLVQDQPQHF. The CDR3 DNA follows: TGTGCCAGCAGCTTGGTACAGGATCAGCCCCAGCATTTT.

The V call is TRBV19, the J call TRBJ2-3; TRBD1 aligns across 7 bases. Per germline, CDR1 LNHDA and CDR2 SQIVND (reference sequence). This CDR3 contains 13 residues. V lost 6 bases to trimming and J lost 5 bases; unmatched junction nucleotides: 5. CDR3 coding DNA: TGTGCCAGTAGGTTAACAGGGGAAGATACGCAGTATTTT. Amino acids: CASRLTGEDTQYF.

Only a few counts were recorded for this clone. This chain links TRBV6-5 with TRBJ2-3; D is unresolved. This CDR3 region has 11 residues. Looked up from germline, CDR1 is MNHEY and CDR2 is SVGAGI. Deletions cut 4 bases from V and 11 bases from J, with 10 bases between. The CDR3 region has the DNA TGTGCCAGCAGTTCCGGTCAGGTGCAGTATTTT. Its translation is CASSSGQVQYF.

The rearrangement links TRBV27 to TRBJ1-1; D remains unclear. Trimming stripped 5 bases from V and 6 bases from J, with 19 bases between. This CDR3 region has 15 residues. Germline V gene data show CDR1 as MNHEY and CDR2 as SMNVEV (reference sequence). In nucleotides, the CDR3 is TGTGCCAGCAGTATCCTCCCCTCCGGGAGCGCTGAAGCTTTCTTT. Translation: CASSILPSGSAEAFF.

CDR3 bases: TGTGCCAGCAGTGAAGCGCTGCAGGGTAACACTGAAGCTTTCTTT. Its translation is CASSEALQGNTEAFF. The genes are TRBV2 and TRBJ1-1; weak D call: TRBD1 (5 bases). The CDR3 is 15 amino acids. The germline gives CDR1 SNHLY, CDR2 FYNNEI. Deletions cut 0 bases from V and 2 bases from J, with 10 bases between.

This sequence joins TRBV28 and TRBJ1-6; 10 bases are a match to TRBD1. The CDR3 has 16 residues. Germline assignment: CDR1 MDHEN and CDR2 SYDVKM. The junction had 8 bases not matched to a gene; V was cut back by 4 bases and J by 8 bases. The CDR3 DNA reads TGTGCCAGCAGTTCACCCGACAGGGGGCTTTATTCACCCCTCCACTTT. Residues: CASSSPDRGLYSPLHF.

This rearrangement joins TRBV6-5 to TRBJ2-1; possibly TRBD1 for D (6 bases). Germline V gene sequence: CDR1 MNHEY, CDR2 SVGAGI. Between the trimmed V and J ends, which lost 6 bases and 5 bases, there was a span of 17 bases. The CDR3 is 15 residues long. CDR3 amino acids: CASSPPGAMDNEQFF. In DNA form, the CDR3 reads TGTGCCAGCAGCCCCCCAGGGGCGATGGACAATGAGCAGTTCTTC.

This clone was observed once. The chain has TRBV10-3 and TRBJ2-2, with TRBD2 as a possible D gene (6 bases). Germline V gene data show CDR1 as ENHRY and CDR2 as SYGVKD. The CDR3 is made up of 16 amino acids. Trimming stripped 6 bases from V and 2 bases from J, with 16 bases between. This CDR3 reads CAIRKGTRRNTGELFF. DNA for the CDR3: TGTGCCATCAGAAAAGGGACTCGACGTAACACCGGGGAGCTGTTTTTT.

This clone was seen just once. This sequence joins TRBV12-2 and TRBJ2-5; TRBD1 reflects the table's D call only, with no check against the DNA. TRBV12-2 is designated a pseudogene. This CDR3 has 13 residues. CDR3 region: CASRLGQQETQYF. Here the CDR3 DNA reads TGTGCAAGTCGCTTAGGACAACAAGAGACCCAGTACTTC.

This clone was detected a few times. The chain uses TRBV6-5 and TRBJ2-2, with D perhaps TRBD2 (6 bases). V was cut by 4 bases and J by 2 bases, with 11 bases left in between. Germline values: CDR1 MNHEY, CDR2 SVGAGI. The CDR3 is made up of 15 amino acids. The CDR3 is CASSSWTKNTGELFF. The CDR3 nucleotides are TGTGCCAGCAGTTCATGGACTAAAAACACCGGGGAGCTGTTTTTT.

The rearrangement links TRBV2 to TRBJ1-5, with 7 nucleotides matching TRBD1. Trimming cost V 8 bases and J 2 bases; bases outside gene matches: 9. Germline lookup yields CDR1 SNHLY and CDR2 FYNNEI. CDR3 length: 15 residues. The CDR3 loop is CASGETGPRNQPQHF. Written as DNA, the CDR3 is TGTGCCAGCGGGGAGACAGGGCCCCGCAATCAGCCCCAGCATTTT.